This T cell receptor (beta chain) was profiled in a study of cytotoxic CD8 clonotypes in ibrutinib-treated CLL. Here immunoSEQ multiplex PCR was the method, and the copy in TCRdb shows in-frame clones only, minus some. Of 250,000 to 350,000 clones in the sample, approximately 76% are singletons; the top ten hold roughly 6%. V was trimmed by 1 base and J by 5 bases, leaving 8 bases between them. Germline loops: CDR1 SNHLY, CDR2 FYNNEI. The CDR3 spans 13 residues. The chain has TRBV2 and TRBJ2-5, with D unresolved. The sequencing here drew on PBMCs, taken at disease progression, from a patient treated with ibrutinib. This TCR was recovered from a human donor with chronic lymphocytic leukemia. CDR3 sequence reads: CASSEGLRETQYF. In DNA, the CDR3 is TGTGCCAGCAGTGAAGGTCTTAGGGAGACCCAGTACTTC.